This record covers a single T cell receptor (beta chain). What antigen it recognizes has not been identified. There are no base qualities to consult, and no much larger clone falls within one base. V drops 11 bases and J drops 8 bases, leaving 21 bases in between. CDR1 and CDR2 are read off the germline V gene (reference sequence) as LNHNV and YYDKDF. Measured from the cysteine to the phenylalanine, the CDR3 is 14 residues long. Just the 42-base CDR3 DNA is kept, in frame starting at base 1. The data stem from a study of shared clonotypes between healthy human individuals (dated by TCRdb to the early 2020s). As for the study more broadly: The cohort comprised a couple of women and a few men aged 18 to 49 years. Leukapheresis yielded between about 0.85 and 9.5 billion PBMCs per donor. For each donor, CD4 naive and CD4 memory were each run on three plates, CD8 naive on two plates, and CD8 memory on one plate. Blood TCR repertoires of roughly 5 healthy adults were deeply sequenced to estimate repertoire size and the extent of clonotype sharing between individuals. Different laboratories and diverse techniques were used to prepare libraries and sequence TCR repertoires, to increase sequencing depth and limit assay-specific biases. General conclusions and limits of the study: The small number of donors limited the genetic and exposure-history diversity represented. Compared with non-shared clonotypes, the clonotypes found in all four sorted-subset donors had higher generation probabilities. Naive subsets generally had larger estimated clonotype richness than memory subsets. Pairwise subsampling led to the expectation that sequencing depth would affect the degree of clonotype sharing among donors. Across a handful of donors, approximately 5% of naive CD4, roughly 3.5% of naive CD8, roughly 2.3% of memory CD4, and under 0.45% of memory CD8 clonotypes were shared. Sampling was limited to blood, and TCR repertoires in tissue likely differ from TCR repertoires in blood. Even with the large sequencing depth, rarefaction of the sorted-subset datasets indicated that sequencing was incomplete.

The donors were healthy, HIV-negative adults with no recently reported acute infections or vaccinations. Every donor was a Caucasian adult residing in Nashville, Tennessee, USA. CD4+ T cells were enriched by magnetic negative selection, after which naive cells were positively selected on CD45RA and the negative fraction was taken as the memory subset. Blood was collected by leukapheresis, and PBMCs were isolated by Ficoll-Histopaque density gradient centrifugation and then cryopreserved in liquid nitrogen vapor phase. Analytical flow cytometry was used to check the purity and quantity of every magnetically sorted T cell population. Genomic DNA was isolated from each sorted fraction and quantified by UV absorbance on a Nanodrop 2000c. TCR CDR3 regions were amplified from genomic DNA by multiplex PCR using the deep immunoSEQ assay. Extracted genomic DNA from each cell subset was distributed evenly across all wells of several immunoSEQ 96-well plates, and each plate was treated as a replicate. For sorted subsets, around 200 ng genomic DNA, equal to 30,000 to 35,000 T cell genomes, was loaded into each replicate PCR. The purified libraries were quantified using a Qubit 3.0 fluorometer, sized with a Bioanalyzer 2100, and then quantified again using the KAPA Library Quantification kit. Each immunoSEQ 96-well plate was sequenced on its own single-read 150-cycle Illumina NextSeq 550 flow cell. As for how the authors treated the data: The immunoSEQ output contained only junctional sequences without quality scores, so filtering could not match that applied to full-length reads. To assign V/J genes and CDR3, sequences were annotated against IMGT germline references using PyIR, a Python wrapper for IgBLAST v1.9. Reads were filtered out if the reads had weak V/J assignments (E-value above 1e-6), no CDR3, stop codons, out-of-frame junctions, or ambiguous translated residues. A V3J clonotype was defined by an identical inferred V gene, J gene, and CDR3 amino acid sequence. Percentage overlap between repertoires was calculated by dividing the number of shared unique clonotypes by the size of the smaller repertoire. Repertoire richness was assessed with RTK rarefaction, the Chao1 estimator, and Recon v2.1 estimates of unobserved clonotypes. For all TCRbeta clonotypes obtained by the gDNA method from several donors, generation probabilities were computed with OLGA. TCRdb holds this immuneACCESS table with in-frame rearrangements only. Some clones are missing; in checked studies, unresolved V genes explain under half, and the rest has no known cause. Clone size and the V and J calls come from that table; the DNA yielded D and trimming. In this sample the table shows more than 2,000,000 clones, approximately 93% of which occur a single time. In total, the top ten clones hold approximately 0.4% of the sample.

This TCR came from a man between 18 and 29 years old in good health. Some clones in this sample may be carry-over from other donors' samples. The chain couples TRBV15 to TRBJ1-4; matching of 5 bases hints at TRBD1 as the D gene. Material: naive CD4+ T cells from PBMCs. Per the publication, the cell subset or site label means: CD45RA+ positively selected. CDR3 loop: CASRRGSPGEKLFF. The sequence in DNA is TGTGCCTCGAGACGGGGCAGCCCAGGCGAAAAACTGTTTTTT.